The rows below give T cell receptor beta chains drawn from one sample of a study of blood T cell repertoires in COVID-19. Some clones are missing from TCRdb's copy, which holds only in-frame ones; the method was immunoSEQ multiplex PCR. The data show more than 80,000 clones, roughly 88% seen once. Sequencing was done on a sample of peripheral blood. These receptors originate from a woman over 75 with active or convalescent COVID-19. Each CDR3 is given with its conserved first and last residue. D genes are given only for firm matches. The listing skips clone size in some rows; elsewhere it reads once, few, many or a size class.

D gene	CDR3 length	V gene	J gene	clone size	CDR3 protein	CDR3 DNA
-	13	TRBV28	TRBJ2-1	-	CAIKLTGLNEQFF	TGTGCCATCAAATTAACAGGGTTGAATGAGCAGTTCTTC
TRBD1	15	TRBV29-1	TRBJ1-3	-	CSVGGQTSSGNTIYF	TGCAGCGTTGGGGGACAGACGAGCTCTGGAAACACCATATATTTT
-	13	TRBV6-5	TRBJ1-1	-	CASRRSRNTEAFF	TGTGCCAGCAGGAGGTCCAGGAACACTGAAGCTTTCTTT
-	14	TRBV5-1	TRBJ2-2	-	CASSIRQNTGELFF	TGCGCCAGCAGCATAAGACAGAACACCGGGGAGCTGTTTTTT
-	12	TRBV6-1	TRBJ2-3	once	CASSDGRDTQYF	TGTGCCAGCAGTGATGGGCGTGATACGCAGTATTTT
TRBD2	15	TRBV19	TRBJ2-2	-	CASSIRTSRTGELFF	TGTGCCAGTAGTATTAGGACTAGTAGGACCGGGGAGCTGTTTTTT
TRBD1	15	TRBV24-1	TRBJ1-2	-	CATSDPTGGSVGYTF	TGTGCCACCAGTGACCCGACAGGGGGTAGTGTCGGCTACACCTTC
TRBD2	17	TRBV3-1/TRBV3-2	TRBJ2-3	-	CASSPAPTSGRSDTQYF	TGTGCCAGCAGCCCCGCCCCTACTAGCGGGAGATCGGATACGCAGTATTTT
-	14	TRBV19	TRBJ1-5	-	CASGTTGSNQPQHF	TGTGCCAGCGGTACAACAGGGAGCAATCAGCCCCAGCATTTT
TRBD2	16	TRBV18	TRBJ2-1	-	CASSPPAGTSVNEQFF	TGTGCCAGCTCACCACCTGCCGGGACTAGCGTCAATGAGCAGTTCTTC
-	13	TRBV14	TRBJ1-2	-	CASSPRQLYGYTF	TGTGCCAGCAGCCCGCGACAGCTCTATGGCTACACCTTC
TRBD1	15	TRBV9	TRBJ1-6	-	CASSVEGQGLLTLHF	TGTGCCAGCAGCGTAGAGGGACAGGGGCTCCTGACCCTCCACTTT
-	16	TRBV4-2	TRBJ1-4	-	CASSQDRERAREKLFF	TGTGCCAGCAGCCAAGATCGGGAGCGGGCGCGAGAAAAACTGTTTTTT
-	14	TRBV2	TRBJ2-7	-	CASNPSGHSYEQYF	TGTGCCAGCAATCCCAGCGGGCACTCCTACGAGCAGTACTTC
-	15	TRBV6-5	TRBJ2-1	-	CASSYLNRAVDEQFF	TGTGCCAGCAGTTACCTTAACAGGGCTGTCGATGAGCAGTTCTTC
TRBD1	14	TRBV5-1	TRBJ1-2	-	CASSPDRGRGGYTF	TGCGCCAGCAGCCCTGACAGGGGCAGAGGCGGCTACACCTTC
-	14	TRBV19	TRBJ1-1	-	CASSLSGLNTEAFF	TGTGCCAGTAGTCTCTCGGGTCTGAACACTGAAGCTTTCTTT
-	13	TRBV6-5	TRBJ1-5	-	CASRLQGYQPQHF	TGTGCCAGCAGGCTACAGGGTTATCAGCCCCAGCATTTT
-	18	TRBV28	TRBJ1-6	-	CASSRGRAGLPYNSPLHF	TGTGCCAGCAGCCGGGGTAGGGCAGGACTACCCTATAATTCACCCCTCCACTTT
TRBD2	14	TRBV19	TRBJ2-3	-	CASGGGLAGDTQYF	TGTGCCAGTGGGGGAGGACTAGCGGGAGATACGCAGTATTTT
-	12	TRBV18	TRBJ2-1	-	CASSERRNEQFF	TGTGCCAGCTCGGAGAGGAGGAATGAGCAGTTCTTC
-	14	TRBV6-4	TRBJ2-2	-	CASSDSLATGELFF	TGTGCCAGCAGTGACTCGTTAGCCACCGGGGAGCTGTTTTTT
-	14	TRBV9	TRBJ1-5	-	CASSPSGGNQPQHF	TGTGCCAGCAGCCCATCCGGGGGAAATCAGCCCCAGCATTTT
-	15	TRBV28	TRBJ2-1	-	CASTTPGTPGHEQFF	TGTGCCAGCACAACCCCGGGGACTCCTGGGCATGAGCAGTTCTTC
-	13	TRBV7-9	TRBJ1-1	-	CASSTQPNTEAFF	TGTGCCAGCAGCACACAGCCGAACACTGAAGCTTTCTTT
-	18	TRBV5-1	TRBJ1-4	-	CASSEGGRAGAFNEKLFF	TGCGCCAGCAGCGAAGGGGGACGGGCAGGGGCCTTCAATGAAAAACTGTTTTTT
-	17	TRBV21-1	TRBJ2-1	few	CASSKGKLAGGGNEQFF	TGTGCCAGCAGCAAAGGGAAACTAGCGGGAGGGGGGAATGAGCAGTTCTTC
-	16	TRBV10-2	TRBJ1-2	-	CASSGEFGATGYGYTF	TGCGCCAGCAGTGGAGAGTTTGGCGCTACGGGATATGGCTACACCTTC
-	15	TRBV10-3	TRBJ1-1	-	CAISDLGRGNTEAFF	TGTGCCATCAGTGACCTAGGGAGGGGGAACACTGAAGCTTTCTTT
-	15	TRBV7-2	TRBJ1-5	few	CASSLGQGIGQPQHF	TGTGCCAGCAGCTTAGGTCAGGGGATAGGTCAGCCCCAGCATTTT
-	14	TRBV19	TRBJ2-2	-	CASSIQVNTGELFF	TGTGCCAGTAGTATACAGGTGAACACCGGGGAGCTGTTTTTT
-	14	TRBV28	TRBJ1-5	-	CASTLPGSNQPQHF	TGTGCCAGCACCCTGCCGGGTAGCAATCAGCCCCAGCATTTT
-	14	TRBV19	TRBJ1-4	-	CASSTRGGDEKLFF	TGTGCCAGTAGTACCCGGGGTGGCGATGAAAAACTGTTTTTT
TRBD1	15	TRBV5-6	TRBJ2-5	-	CASSLNRGRGETQYF	TGTGCCAGCAGCTTAAACAGGGGAAGGGGGGAGACCCAGTACTTC
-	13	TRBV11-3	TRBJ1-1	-	CASSSTANTEAFF	TGTGCCAGCAGCTCCACAGCGAACACTGAAGCTTTCTTT
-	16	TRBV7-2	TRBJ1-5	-	CASSSHPAGNNQPQHF	TGTGCCAGCAGCTCCCACCCCGCGGGGAACAATCAGCCCCAGCATTTT
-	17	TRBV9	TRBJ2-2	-	CASSSRGSLRPTGELFF	TGTGCCAGCAGCTCCCGAGGTTCCCTTAGACCCACCGGGGAGCTGTTTTTT
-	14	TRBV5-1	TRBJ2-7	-	CASSLDQGNYEQYF	TGCGCCAGCAGCTTGGATCAGGGGAATTACGAGCAGTACTTC
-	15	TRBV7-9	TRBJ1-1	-	CASSLDLGGHTEAFF	TGTGCCAGCAGCTTAGACCTCGGAGGGCATACTGAAGCTTTCTTT
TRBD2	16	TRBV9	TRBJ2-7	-	CASSVGPSGGTYEQYF	TGTGCCAGCAGCGTGGGACCTAGCGGGGGAACCTACGAGCAGTACTTC
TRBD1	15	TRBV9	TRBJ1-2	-	CASSVVPDRGRGYTF	TGTGCCAGCAGCGTAGTCCCGGACAGGGGCCGTGGCTACACCTTC
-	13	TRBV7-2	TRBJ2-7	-	CASSLWADYEQYF	TGTGCCAGCAGCTTATGGGCAGACTACGAGCAGTACTTC
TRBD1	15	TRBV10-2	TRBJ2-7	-	CASSGMDRGVYEQYF	TGCGCCAGCAGTGGTATGGACAGGGGGGTCTACGAGCAGTACTTC
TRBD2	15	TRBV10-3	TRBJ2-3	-	CAIRGTSGSTDTQYF	TGTGCCATCAGGGGGACTAGCGGGAGCACAGATACGCAGTATTTT
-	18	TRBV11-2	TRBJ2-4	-	CASSRGTETPLAKNIQYF	TGTGCCAGCAGCAGGGGTACAGAGACCCCTTTAGCCAAAAACATTCAGTACTTC
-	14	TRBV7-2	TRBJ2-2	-	CGVEPPLNTGELFF	TGTGGAGTAGAGCCGCCGCTAAACACCGGGGAGCTGTTTTTT
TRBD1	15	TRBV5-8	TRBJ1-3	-	CASSYDRVSGNTIYF	TGTGCCAGCAGCTATGACAGGGTTTCTGGAAACACCATATATTTT
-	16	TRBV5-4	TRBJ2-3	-	CASSLRTYRRGDTQYF	TGTGCCAGCAGCTTGCGGACTTACCGCAGGGGAGATACGCAGTATTTT
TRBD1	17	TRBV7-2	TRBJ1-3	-	CASSPRDRPFSGNTIYF	TGTGCCAGCAGCCCGCGGGACAGGCCGTTCTCTGGAAACACCATATATTTT
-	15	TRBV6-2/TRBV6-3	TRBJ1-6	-	CASSPRSSYNSPLHF	TGTGCCAGCAGTCCCCGGAGCTCCTATAATTCACCCCTCCACTTT
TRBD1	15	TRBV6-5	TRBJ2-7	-	CASSSPGQTSYEQYF	TGTGCCAGCAGCAGTCCGGGACAGACCTCCTACGAGCAGTACTTC
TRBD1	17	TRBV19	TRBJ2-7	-	CASSMGSGGQGSYEQYF	TGTGCCAGTAGTATGGGCTCGGGGGGACAGGGATCCTACGAGCAGTACTTC
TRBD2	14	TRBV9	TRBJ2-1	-	CASSVGGDYNEQFF	TGTGCCAGCAGTGTTGGGGGGGACTACAATGAGCAGTTCTTC